The clone carrying this TCR beta chain occurred once. No antigen is known for it. This sample stems from a study of CD8+ T cells in alopecia areata. Study results and limitations: Under tofacitinib, numerous expanded lesional clonotypes remained detectable in scalp and blood.

Noted treatment: oral pan-JAK inhibitor, 5-10 mg twice daily. Collected material from alopecia areata patients comprised lesional scalp punch biopsies and peripheral blood. PBMCs provided sorted CD4+ and CD8+ T cells. In each case, RNA was isolated and then reverse transcribed into cDNA as the sequencing template. The table came from immunoSEQ multiplex PCR; TCRdb's copy has only in-frame clones and leaves some out. The table shows more than 130,000 clones, with about four fifths occurring only once. The ends were cut back, 0 bases at V and 1 base at J, with 9 bases in the middle. The CDR3 runs to 15 residues. Germline CDR1 reads LGHNA; CDR2 reads YSLEER.

The sequence was collected from a human donor with alopecia areata. The genes are TRBV4-3 and TRBJ2-5, with unresolved D. The sequenced sample was CD8+ T cells sorted from blood, obtained at week 4, from a patient treated with tofacitinib. CDR3 residues: CASSQDMGIQETQYF. CDR3 in DNA: TGCGCCAGCAGCCAAGATATGGGAATCCAAGAGACCCAGTACTTC.